Sequencing of this TCR beta chain was carried out in a study of cytomegalovirus exposure and HLA in healthy donors. Study-wide background: In an early release, HLA-typed donors contributed approximately 80 million unique TCR sequences. Among the 398 genotyped donors, less than 85% were placed in the Caucasian-associated ancestry cluster.

Study-wide results and caveats: A cluster of highly shared sequence variants was likely a sequencing artifact. Most TCR beta V segments were productive about 87% or about 30% of the time in an earlier analysis.

Primers included in the PCR were 60 Vbeta and 13 Jbeta primers. Sequencing used immunoSEQ multiplex PCR; TCRdb keeps in-frame clones, though not all of them. In the table there are fewer than 60,000 clones, around 67% of which are singletons. Germline CDR1 reads MRHNA; CDR2 reads SNTAGT. Losses at the gene ends were 2 bases for V and 5 bases for J; bases not matched to a gene: 12. The CDR3 extends over 17 amino acids. A note on this clone: The antigen remains undetermined.

The chain recombines TRBV6-4 with TRBJ2-5; 9 nucleotides line up with TRBD1. This clonotype originated in a woman between 50 and 59 years old in good health and CMV-seropositive. The sequencing sample was made of PBMCs. The CDR3 loop is CASSDPRRDREGETQYF. Written as DNA, the CDR3 is TGTGCCAGCAGTGACCCGCGACGGGACAGGGAGGGGGAGACCCAGTACTTC.